This T cell receptor (beta chain) was found in a study of blood T cells in healthy people across ages. Whole-study results and caveats: Researchers said unsorted PBMCs prevented a conclusive naive versus antigen-experienced comparison.

The CDR3 covers 15 residues. The germline V gene has CDR1 SGHTS and CDR2 YDEGEE. V was trimmed by 6 bases and J by 0 bases, leaving 13 bases between them. Then a second PCR, running roughly 6 to 11 cycles, was carried out with a sample-barcoded 5' primer and a J-beta primer mix. TCRdb re-analysed the 5' RACE reads in MiXCR, keeping a single row per CDR3 protein. The sample lists under 1 million distinct CDR3 sequences; around 42% were seen once. For this clonotype: Its antigen is unidentified.

Sample donors were healthy Caucasian individuals that came from Russia, aged 6 to 90. The TCR was taken from a man between 60 and 75 years old in good health. The chain carries TRBV5-8 and TRBJ1-5; D is ambiguous. Sequences were obtained from blood. The CDR3 coding sequence is TGTGCCAGCAAGTTTAACGGTTATAGCAATCAGCCCCAGCATTTT. Translation gives CASKFNGYSNQPQHF.